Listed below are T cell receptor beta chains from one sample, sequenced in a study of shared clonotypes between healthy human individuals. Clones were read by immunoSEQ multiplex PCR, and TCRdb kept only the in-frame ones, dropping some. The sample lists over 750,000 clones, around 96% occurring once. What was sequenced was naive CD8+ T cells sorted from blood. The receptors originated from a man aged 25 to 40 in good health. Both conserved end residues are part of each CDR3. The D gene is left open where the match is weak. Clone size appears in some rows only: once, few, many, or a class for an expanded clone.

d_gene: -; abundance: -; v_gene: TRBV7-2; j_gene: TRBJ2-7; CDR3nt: TGTGCCAGCAGCTTTAATCTGGCCTACGAGCAGTACTTC; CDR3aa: CASSFNLAYEQYF
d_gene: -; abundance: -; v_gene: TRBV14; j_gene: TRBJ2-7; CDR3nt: TGTGCCAGCAGCCAATGGGGGCGCGAGCAGTACTTC; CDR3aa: CASSQWGREQYF
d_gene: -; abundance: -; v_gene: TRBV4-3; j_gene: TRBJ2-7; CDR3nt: TGCGCCAGCAGCCAAGATATGGGGGGCTACGAGCAGTACTTC; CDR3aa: CASSQDMGGYEQYF
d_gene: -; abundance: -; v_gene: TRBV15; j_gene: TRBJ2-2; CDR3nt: TGTGCCACCAGCAGACCCGGGACACTAAACACCGGGGAGCTGTTTTTT; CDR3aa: CATSRPGTLNTGELFF
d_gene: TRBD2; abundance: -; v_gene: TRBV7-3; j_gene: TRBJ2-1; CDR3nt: TGTGCCAGCAGCCCGACTAGCGGATACTACAATGAGCAGTTCTTC; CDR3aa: CASSPTSGYYNEQFF
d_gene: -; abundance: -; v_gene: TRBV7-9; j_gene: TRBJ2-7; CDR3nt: TGTGCCAGCAGCTTTCTGGGGGGAGGACCGGACTACGAGCAGTACTTC; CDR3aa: CASSFLGGGPDYEQYF
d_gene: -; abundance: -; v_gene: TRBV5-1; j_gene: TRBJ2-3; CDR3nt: TGCGCCAGCAGCTTGGTGGCGGGGCCAAACACAGATACGCAGTATTTT; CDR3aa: CASSLVAGPNTDTQYF
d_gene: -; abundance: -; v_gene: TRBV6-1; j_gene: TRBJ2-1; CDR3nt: TGTGCCAGCAGTGAGCCTAGTCTGGTACGCAATGAGCAGTTCTTC; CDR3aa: CASSEPSLVRNEQFF
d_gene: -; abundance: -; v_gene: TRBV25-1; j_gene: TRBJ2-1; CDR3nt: TGTGCCAGCAGCAAGAGGGGGAGGTCCGATGAGCAGTTCTTC; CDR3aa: CASSKRGRSDEQFF
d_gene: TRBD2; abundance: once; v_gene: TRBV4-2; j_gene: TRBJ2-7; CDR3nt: TGTGCCAGCAGCCCTCAGCGAGGGACTAGCGGGTACGAGCAGTACTTC; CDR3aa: CASSPQRGTSGYEQYF
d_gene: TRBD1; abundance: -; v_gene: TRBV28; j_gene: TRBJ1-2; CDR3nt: TGTGCCAGCGGGTACAGTAGGGGGCCAATTGGCTACACCTTC; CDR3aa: CASGYSRGPIGYTF
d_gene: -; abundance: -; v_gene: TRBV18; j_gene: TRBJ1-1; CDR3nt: TGTGCCAGCTCACCAATCGAGACAGTCCCGAACACTGAAGCTTTCTTT; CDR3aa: CASSPIETVPNTEAFF
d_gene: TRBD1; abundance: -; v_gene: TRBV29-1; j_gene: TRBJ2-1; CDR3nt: TGCAGCGTTGGTAGGGGGCCCTACAATGAGCAGTTCTTC; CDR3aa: CSVGRGPYNEQFF
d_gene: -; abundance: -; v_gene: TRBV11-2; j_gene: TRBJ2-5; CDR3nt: TGTGCCAGCAGCGGGGGTCGTCGCTTCCGAGGAGAGACCCAGTACTTC; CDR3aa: CASSGGRRFRGETQYF
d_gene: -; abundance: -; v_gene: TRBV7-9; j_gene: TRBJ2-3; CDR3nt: TGTGCCAGCAGCTTAGGACAGTCCGCTAGCACAGATACGCAGTATTTT; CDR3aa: CASSLGQSASTDTQYF
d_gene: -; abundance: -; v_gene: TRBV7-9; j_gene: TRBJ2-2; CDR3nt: TGTGCCAGCAGCGGAGGGGATCCGGGACAATACACCGGGGAGCTGTTTTTT; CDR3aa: CASSGGDPGQYTGELFF
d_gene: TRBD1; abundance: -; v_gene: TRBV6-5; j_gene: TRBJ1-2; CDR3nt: TGTGCCAGCAGTTCCCTGGAAGGGGGCATCTATGGCTACACCTTC; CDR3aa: CASSSLEGGIYGYTF
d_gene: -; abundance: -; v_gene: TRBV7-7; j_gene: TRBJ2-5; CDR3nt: TGTGCTAGCAGCTTAGGCTTAGGGTCAGGGGATGGCGCAGAGACCCAGTACTTC; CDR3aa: CASSLGLGSGDGAETQYF
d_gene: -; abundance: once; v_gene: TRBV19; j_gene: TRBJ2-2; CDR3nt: TGTGCCAGTAGTATTCTAAACACCGGGGAGCTGTTTTTT; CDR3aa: CASSILNTGELFF
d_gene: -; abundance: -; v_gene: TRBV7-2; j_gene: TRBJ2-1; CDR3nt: TGTGCCAGCAGCTGGGGGATAGAAATAGCCTACAATGAGCAGTTCTTC; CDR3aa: CASSWGIEIAYNEQFF
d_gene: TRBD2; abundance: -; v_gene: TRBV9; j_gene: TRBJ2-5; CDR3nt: TGTGCCAGCAGCTTTAGCGGGAGCACCCACGAGACCCAGTACTTC; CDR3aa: CASSFSGSTHETQYF
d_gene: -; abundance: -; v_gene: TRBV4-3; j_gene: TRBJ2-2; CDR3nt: TGCGCCAGCAGCCAAGATAGAACCGGGGAGCTGTTTTTT; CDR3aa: CASSQDRTGELFF
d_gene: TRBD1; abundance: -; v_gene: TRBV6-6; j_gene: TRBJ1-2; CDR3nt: TGTGCCAGCAGTTACTCGATTTCGGGACAGGTGGATGGCTACACCTTC; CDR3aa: CASSYSISGQVDGYTF